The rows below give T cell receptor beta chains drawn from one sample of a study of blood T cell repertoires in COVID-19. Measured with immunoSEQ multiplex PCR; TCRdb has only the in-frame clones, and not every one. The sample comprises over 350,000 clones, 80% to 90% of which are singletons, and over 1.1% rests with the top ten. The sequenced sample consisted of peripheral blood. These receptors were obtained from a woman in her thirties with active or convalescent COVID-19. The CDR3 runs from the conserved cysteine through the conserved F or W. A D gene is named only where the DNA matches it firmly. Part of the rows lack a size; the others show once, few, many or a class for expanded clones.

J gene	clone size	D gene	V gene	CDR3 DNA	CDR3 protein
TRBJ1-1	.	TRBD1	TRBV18	TGTGCCAGCTCACCATACAGGGGTTGGGACACTGAAGCTTTCTTT	CASSPYRGWDTEAFF
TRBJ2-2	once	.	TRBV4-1	TGCGCCAGCAGCCAAGATTGGCTAGTAGGGAACACCGGGGAGCTGTTTTTT	CASSQDWLVGNTGELFF
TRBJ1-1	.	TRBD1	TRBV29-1	TGCAGCGGAGTCCAGGGGGTGACCACTGAAGCTTTCTTT	CSGVQGVTTEAFF
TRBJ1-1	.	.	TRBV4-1	TGCGCCAGCAGCCAAGGCCATGGTGGGGGGTCCACTGAAGCTTTCTTT	CASSQGHGGGSTEAFF
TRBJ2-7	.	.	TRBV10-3	TGTGCCATCTTGGACGGGGGCGAGCAGTACTTC	CAILDGGEQYF
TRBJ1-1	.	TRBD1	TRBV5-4	TGTGCCAGTCAGGGGGCGCGGAACACTGAAGCTTTCTTT	CASQGARNTEAFF
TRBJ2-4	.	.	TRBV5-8	TGTGCCAGCAACAACCCCCTAGCCAAAAACATTCAGTACTTC	CASNNPLAKNIQYF
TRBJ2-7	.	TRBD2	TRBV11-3	TGTGCCAGCAGCTTAGCTAGCGGGGGGTTCTACGAGCAGTACTTC	CASSLASGGFYEQYF
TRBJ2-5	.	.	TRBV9	TGTGCCAGCAGCCAGATGGGGGGACCACAAGAGACCCAGTACTTC	CASSQMGGPQETQYF
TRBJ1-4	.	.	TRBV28	TGTGCCAGCAGTCCTCCCTTGGGGGGGGCCAGTAATGAAAAACTGTTTTTT	CASSPPLGGASNEKLFF
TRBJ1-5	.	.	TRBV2	TGTGCCAGCAGTGTTAACAGGGGCAATCAGCCCCAGCATTTT	CASSVNRGNQPQHF
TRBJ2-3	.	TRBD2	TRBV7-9	TGTGCCAGCAGGGCGGGTAGCGGGGCCCCAGATACGCAGTATTTT	CASRAGSGAPDTQYF
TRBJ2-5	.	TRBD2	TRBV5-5	TGTGCCAGCAGCTTGGGAGTCGGGGGGGTCCAAGAGACCCAGTACTTC	CASSLGVGGVQETQYF
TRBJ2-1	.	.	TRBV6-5	TGTGCCAGCAGTTACTCAGACTCCGATGAGCAGTTCTTC	CASSYSDSDEQFF
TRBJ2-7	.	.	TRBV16	TGTGCCAGCAGCCAACGTCCCGAGCAGTACTTC	CASSQRPEQYF
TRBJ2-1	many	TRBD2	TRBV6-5	TGTGCCAGCAGTCAGACTATAGCGGGAGGCAATGAGCAGTTCTTC	CASSQTIAGGNEQFF
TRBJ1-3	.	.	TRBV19	TGTGCCAGTAGTATGCGCGGACAGTCTACCTCTGGAAACACCATATATTTT	CASSMRGQSTSGNTIYF
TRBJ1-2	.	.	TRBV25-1	TGTGCCAGCAGTGGACTCAATCCGAGGAGGGGATCTTATGGCTACACCTTC	CASSGLNPRRGSYGYTF
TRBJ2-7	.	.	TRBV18	TGTGCCAGCTCAACCTCAGGGCCTTCAATCTACGAGCAGTACTTC	CASSTSGPSIYEQYF
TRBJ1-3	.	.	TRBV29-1	TGCAGCGTTGATACTGGAAACACCATATATTTT	CSVDTGNTIYF
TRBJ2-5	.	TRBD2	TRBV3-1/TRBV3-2	TGTGCCAGCAGCCGGGCTAGCGGGGGGGCGGAGACCCAGTACTTC	CASSRASGGAETQYF
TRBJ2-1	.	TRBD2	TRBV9	TGTGCCAGCAGCGCAGGGACTAGCGGGGGGGCATACAATGAGCAGTTCTTC	CASSAGTSGGAYNEQFF
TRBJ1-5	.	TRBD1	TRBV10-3	TGTGCCATCAGTGAGTCCTTTGACAGGGTTGGTGATCAGCCCCAGCATTTT	CAISESFDRVGDQPQHF
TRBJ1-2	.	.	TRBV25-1	TGTGCCAGCCGAACCGGCGGGGGCTACACCTTC	CASRTGGGYTF
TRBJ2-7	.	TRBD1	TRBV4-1	TGCGCCAGCAGCCCCGGGACAGGGCCCGAGCAGTACTTC	CASSPGTGPEQYF
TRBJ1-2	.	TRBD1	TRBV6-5	TGTGCCAGCAGCTCGGACAGGGGAGATGGCTACACCTTC	CASSSDRGDGYTF
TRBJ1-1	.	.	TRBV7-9	TGTGCCAGCAGCTTAGGTACAGAAGCTTTCTTT	CASSLGTEAFF
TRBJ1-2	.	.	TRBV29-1	TGCAGCGTCGGAGGGATAGGCTATGGCTACACCTTC	CSVGGIGYGYTF
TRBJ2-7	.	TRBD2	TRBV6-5	TGTGCCAGCAGTTACACAGCGGGGCCTACCTACGAGCAGTACTTC	CASSYTAGPTYEQYF
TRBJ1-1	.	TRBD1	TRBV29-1	TGCAGAGCCGACAGGGATGGGACTGAAGCTTTCTTT	CRADRDGTEAFF
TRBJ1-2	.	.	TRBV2	TGTGCCAGCAGTCCGACAGCCGCGAGCTATGGCTACACCTTC	CASSPTAASYGYTF
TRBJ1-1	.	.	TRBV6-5	TGTGCCAGCAGCCGGGGGGAGGGCACTGAAGCTTTCTTT	CASSRGEGTEAFF
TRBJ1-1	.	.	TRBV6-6	TGTGCCAGCAGTCAAACTCTCTCCCCCTCGTCGAACACTGAAGCTTTCTTT	CASSQTLSPSSNTEAFF
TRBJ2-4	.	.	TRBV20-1	TGCAGTGCTAGTTCTAATTACAAAAACATTCAGTACTTC	CSASSNYKNIQYF
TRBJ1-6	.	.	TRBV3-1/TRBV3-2	TGTGCCAGCAGCCCGGACCCGGGAGTGGTATCACCCCTCCACTTT	CASSPDPGVVSPLHF
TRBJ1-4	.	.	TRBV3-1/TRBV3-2	TGTGCCAGCAGCCGACGGACAGAGCCTGAAAAACTGTTTTTT	CASSRRTEPEKLFF
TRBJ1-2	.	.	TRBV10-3	TGTGCCATCAGTGAGTCCTCGGCAGGGCTAAACTATGGCTACACCTTC	CAISESSAGLNYGYTF
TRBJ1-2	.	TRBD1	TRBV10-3	TGTGCCATCAGTGAGACCTCCGGGACAGGGTCCTATGGCTACACCTTC	CAISETSGTGSYGYTF
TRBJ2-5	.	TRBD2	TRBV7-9	TGTGCCAGCAGCTCCTGGACTAGCGGGGGGGCTTGGGAGACCCAGTACTTC	CASSSWTSGGAWETQYF
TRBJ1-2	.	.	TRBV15	TGTGCCACCATGCGGGGAGCCGGAAAAGCTAACTATGGCTACACCTTC	CATMRGAGKANYGYTF
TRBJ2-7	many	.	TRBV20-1	TGCAGTGCTAGAGATGCGGGGAAGCAGTACTTC	CSARDAGKQYF
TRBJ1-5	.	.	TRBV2	TGTGCCAGCAGTGAACAGGGGCCAAATCAGCCCCAGCATTTT	CASSEQGPNQPQHF
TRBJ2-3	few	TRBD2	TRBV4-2	TGTGCCAGCAGCCAAGAAGGGCGGGAGTTCGATACGCAGTATTTT	CASSQEGREFDTQYF
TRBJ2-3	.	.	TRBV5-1	TGCGCCAGCAGGTGGGGGGCAGATACGCAGTATTTT	CASRWGADTQYF
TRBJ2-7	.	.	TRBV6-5	TGTGCCAGCAGGAAACGGGACACTGGAAGAGAGCAGTACTTC	CASRKRDTGREQYF
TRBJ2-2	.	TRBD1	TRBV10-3	TGTGCCATCAGTGAGGGACAGGGGAGCACCGGGGAGCTGTTTTTT	CAISEGQGSTGELFF
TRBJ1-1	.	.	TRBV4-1	TGCGCCAGCAGCCAAGATGGGAGGGGAAGGACTAACACTGAAGCTTTCTTT	CASSQDGRGRTNTEAFF
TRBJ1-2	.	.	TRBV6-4	TGTGCCAGCAGTGACTTGATTCGCGGATACAACTATGGCTACACCTTC	CASSDLIRGYNYGYTF